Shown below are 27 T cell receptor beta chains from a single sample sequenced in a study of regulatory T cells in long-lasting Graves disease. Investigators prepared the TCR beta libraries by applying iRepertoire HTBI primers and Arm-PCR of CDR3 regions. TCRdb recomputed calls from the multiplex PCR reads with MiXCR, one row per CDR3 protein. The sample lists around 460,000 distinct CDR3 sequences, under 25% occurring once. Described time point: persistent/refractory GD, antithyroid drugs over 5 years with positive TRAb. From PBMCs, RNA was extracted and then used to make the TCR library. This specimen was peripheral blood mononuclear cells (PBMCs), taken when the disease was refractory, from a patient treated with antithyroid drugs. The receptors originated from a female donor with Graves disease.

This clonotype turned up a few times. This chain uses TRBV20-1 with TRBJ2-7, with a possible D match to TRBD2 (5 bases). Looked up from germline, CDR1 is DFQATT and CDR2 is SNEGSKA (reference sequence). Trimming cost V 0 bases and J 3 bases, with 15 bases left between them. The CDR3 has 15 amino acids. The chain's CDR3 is CSARDLKEGVYEQYF. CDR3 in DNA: TGCAGTGCTAGAGATTTGAAAGAGGGAGTCTACGAGCAGTACTTC.

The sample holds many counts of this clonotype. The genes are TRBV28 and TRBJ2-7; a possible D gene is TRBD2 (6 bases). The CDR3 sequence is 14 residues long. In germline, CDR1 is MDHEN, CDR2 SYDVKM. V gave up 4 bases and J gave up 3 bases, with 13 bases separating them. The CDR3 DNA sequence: TGTGCCAGCAGTTCCGGTGGAGGGAGCTACGAGCAGTACTTC. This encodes CASSSGGGSYEQYF.

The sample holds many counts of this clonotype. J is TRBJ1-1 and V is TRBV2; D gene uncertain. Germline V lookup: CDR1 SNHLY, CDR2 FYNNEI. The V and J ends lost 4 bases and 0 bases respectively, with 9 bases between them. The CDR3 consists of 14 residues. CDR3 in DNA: TGTGCCAGCAGTGGGGTCACGATGAACACTGAAGCTTTCTTT. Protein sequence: CASSGVTMNTEAFF.

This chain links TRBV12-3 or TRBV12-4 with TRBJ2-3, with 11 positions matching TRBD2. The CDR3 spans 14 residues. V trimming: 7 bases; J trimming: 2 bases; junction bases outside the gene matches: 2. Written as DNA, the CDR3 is TGTGCCAGCAATAGCGGGGGGGCCACAGATACGCAGTATTTT. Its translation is CASNSGGATDTQYF.

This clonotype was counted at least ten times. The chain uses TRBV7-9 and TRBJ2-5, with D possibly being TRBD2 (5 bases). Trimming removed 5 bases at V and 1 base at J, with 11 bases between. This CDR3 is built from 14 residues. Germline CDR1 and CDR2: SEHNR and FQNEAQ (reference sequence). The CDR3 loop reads CASSQEAVQETQYF. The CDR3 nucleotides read TGTGCCAGCAGCCAGGAAGCGGTCCAAGAGACCCAGTACTTC. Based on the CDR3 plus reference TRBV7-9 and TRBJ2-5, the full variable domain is DTGVSQNPRHKITKRGQNVTFRCDPISEHNRLYWYRQTLGQGPEFLTYFQNEAQLEKSRLLSDRFSAERPKGSFSTLEIQRTEQGDSAMYLCASSQEAVQETQYFGPGTRLLVL.

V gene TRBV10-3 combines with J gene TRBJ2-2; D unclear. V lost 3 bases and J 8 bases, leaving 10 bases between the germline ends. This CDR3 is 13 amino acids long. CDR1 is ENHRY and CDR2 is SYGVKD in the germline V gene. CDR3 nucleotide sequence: TGTGCCATCAGTGATCAATTCCCAGGGGAGCTGTTTTTT. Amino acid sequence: CAISDQFPGELFF.

The CDR3 is CAYGHGGHTDTQYF. The CDR3 nucleotides read TGTGCCTACGGACATGGTGGCCACACAGATACGCAGTATTTT. The chain couples TRBV30 to TRBJ2-3; a possible D gene is TRBD1 (5 bases). This CDR3 is built from 14 residues. Germline V gene sequence: CDR1 GTSNPN, CDR2 SVGIG (reference sequence). V lost 7 bases, J lost 2 bases, and 16 bases lay in between.

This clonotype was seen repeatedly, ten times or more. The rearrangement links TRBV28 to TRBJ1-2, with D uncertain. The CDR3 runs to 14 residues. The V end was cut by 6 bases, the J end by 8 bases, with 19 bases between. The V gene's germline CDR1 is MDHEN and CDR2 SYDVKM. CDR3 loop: CASSFGRGLWGYTF. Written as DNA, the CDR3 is TGTGCCAGCAGCTTTGGGCGGGGATTGTGGGGCTACACCTTC.

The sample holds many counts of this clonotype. The CDR3 DNA reads TGTGCCAGCAGTCAGGGCTCCGGGGAGCTGTTTTTT. Its translation is CASSQGSGELFF. V and J are TRBV11-2 and TRBJ2-2, with D possibly matching TRBD1 (5 bases). Deletions cut 6 bases from V and 6 bases from J, with 8 bases between. The CDR3 has 12 amino acids. Germline assignment: CDR1 SGHAT and CDR2 FQNNGV.

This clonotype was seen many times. The CDR3 reads CASSVAVRAYEQYF. The CDR3 nucleotides are TGTGCCAGCAGCGTAGCGGTCCGGGCCTACGAGCAGTACTTC. This chain uses TRBV12-3 or TRBV12-4 with TRBJ2-7; tentatively, D is TRBD2 (6 bases). Between the trimmed V and J ends, which lost 6 bases and 2 bases, there was a span of 14 bases. CDR3 length equals 14 residues.

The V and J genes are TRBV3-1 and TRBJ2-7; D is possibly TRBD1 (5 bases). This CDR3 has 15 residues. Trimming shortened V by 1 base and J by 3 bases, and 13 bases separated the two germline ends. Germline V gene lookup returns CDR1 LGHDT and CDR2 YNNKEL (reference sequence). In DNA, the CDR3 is TGTGCCAGCAGCCAAGGGGGTAGGGGCGGCTACGAGCAGTACTTC. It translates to CASSQGGRGGYEQYF.

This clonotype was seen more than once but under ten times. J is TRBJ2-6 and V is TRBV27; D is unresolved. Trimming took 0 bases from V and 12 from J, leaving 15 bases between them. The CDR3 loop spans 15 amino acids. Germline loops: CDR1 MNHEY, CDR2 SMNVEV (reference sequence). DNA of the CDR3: TGTGCCAGCAGTTTATCGGTTACGCCCTGGTCCGTCCTGACTTTC. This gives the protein CASSLSVTPWSVLTF.

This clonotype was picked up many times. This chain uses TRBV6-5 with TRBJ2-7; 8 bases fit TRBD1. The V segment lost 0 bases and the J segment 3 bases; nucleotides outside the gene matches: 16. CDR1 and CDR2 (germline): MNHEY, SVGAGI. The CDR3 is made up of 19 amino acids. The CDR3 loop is CASSYSGPGTGTSFYEQYF. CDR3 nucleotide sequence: TGTGCCAGCAGTTACTCCGGTCCCGGGACAGGCACCAGTTTCTACGAGCAGTACTTC.

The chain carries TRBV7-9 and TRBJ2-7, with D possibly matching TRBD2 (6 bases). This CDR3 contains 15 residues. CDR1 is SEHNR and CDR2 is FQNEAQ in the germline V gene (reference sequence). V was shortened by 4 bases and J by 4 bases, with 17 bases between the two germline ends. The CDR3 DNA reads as TGTGCCAGCAGCTCTCCGGACCTAGGGACTTACGAGCAGTACTTC. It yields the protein CASSSPDLGTYEQYF.

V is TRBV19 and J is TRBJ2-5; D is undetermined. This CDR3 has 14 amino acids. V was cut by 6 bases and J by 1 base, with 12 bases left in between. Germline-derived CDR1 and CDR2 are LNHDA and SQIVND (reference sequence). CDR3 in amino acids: CASRKGQSQETQYF. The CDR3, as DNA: TGTGCCAGTAGAAAGGGTCAAAGCCAAGAGACCCAGTACTTC.

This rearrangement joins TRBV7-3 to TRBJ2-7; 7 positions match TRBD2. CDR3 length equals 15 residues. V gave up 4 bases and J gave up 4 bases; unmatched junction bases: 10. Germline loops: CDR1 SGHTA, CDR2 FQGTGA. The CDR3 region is CASSSSGGSGYEQYF. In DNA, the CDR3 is TGTGCCAGCAGCTCCTCAGGCGGGAGTGGGTACGAGCAGTACTTC.

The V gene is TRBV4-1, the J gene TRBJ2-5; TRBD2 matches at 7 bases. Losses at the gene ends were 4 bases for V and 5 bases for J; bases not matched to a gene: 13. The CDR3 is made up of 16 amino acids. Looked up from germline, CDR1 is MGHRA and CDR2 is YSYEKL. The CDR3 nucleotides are TGCGCCAGCAGCCTCCTCGGGGGGACCGCGAGGGAGACCCAGTACTTC. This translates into CASSLLGGTARETQYF.

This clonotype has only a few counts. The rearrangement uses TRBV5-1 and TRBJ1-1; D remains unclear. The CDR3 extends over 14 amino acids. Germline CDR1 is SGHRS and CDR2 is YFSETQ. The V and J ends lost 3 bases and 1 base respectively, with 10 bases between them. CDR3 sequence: CASSSRNSNTEAFF. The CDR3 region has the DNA TGCGCCAGCAGCTCTCGTAATTCGAACACTGAAGCTTTCTTT.

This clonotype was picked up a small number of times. The DNA of the CDR3 is TGCAGCGCCCGAGTGGGATATTGGGACTATGGCTACACCTTC. It encodes CSARVGYWDYGYTF. The chain combines TRBV29-1 with TRBJ1-2; D remains unclear. CDR1 is SQVTM and CDR2 is ANQGSEA in the germline V gene. The V and J ends lost 7 bases and 3 bases respectively, with 18 bases between them. CDR3 size: 14 residues.

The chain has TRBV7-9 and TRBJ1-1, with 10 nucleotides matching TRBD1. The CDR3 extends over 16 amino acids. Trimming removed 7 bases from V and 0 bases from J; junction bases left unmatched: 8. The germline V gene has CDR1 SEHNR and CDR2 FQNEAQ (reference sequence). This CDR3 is CASNVPGQGMNTEAFF. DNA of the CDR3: TGTGCCAGCAACGTCCCGGGACAGGGGATGAACACTGAAGCTTTCTTT.

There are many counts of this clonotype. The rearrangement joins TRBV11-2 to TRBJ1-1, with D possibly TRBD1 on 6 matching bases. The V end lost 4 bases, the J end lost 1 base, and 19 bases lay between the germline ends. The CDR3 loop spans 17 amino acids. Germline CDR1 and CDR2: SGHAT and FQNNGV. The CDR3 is CASSSHTKTGPNTEAFF. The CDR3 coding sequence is TGTGCCAGCAGCTCGCATACTAAGACAGGACCGAACACTGAAGCTTTCTTT.

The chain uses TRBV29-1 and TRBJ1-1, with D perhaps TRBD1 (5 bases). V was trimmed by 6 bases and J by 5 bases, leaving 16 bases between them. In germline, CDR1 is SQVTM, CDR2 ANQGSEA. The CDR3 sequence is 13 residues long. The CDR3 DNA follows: TGCAGCGTCGCGCGGGGGGAAGGGACTGAAGCTTTCTTT. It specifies CSVARGEGTEAFF.

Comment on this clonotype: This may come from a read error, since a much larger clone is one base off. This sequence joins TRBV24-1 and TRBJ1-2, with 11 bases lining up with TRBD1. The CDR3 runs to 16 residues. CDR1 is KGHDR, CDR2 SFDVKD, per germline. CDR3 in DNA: TGTGCCGCCAGTGGGAGAGGCGGACAGGGGGCGGATGGCTACACCTTC. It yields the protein CAASGRGGQGADGYTF.

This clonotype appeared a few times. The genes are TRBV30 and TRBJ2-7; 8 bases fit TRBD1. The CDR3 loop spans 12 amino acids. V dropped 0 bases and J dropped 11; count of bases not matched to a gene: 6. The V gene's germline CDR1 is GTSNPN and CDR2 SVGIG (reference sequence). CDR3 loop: CAWSVPGGFKYF. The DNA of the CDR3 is TGTGCCTGGAGTGTACCAGGGGGCTTCAAGTACTTC.

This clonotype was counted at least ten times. The CDR3 is CASSTGLVEGGYTF. CDR3 nucleotide sequence: TGTGCCAGCAGCACCGGCTTAGTAGAGGGTGGCTACACCTTC. This chain links TRBV12-3 or TRBV12-4 with TRBJ1-2; D is uncertain. The germline V and J ends were trimmed by 6 bases and 7 bases, with 18 bases remaining between them. CDR3 length: 14 amino acids.

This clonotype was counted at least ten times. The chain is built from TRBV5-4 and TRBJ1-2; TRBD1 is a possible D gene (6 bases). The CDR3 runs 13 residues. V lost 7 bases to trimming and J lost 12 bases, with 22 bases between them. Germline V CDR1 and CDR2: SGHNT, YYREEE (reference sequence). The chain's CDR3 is CASSLGQGMGDTF. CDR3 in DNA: TGTGCCAGCTCGCTGGGGCAGGGGATGGGGGACACCTTC.

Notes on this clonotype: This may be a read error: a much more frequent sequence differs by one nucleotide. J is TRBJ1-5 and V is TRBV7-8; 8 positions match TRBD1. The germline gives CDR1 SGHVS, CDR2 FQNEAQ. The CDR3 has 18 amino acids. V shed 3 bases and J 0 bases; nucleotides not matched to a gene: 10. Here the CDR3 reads CASSLGRLGQGSNQPQHF. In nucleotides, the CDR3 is TGTGCCAGCAGCTTGGGTCGCCTCGGACAGGGTAGCAATCAGCCCCAGCATTTT.